These 20 T cell receptor beta chains share one sample of origin, sequenced in a study of T-cell reconstitution after alpha-beta-depleted transplantation in children. Researchers prepared the TCRbeta library using unique molecular identifiers, the study reports. TCRdb used MiXCR to reprocess the PCR reads, holding one entry per CDR3 protein. The sample lists around 670,000 distinct CDR3 sequences; roughly 13% were seen once. Sequencing was performed on PBMCs, taken before TCRalphabeta/CD19-depleted stem cell transplant. The receptors come from a girl aged 2-9 years with congenital amegakaryocytic thrombocytopenia, due to receive a stem cell transplant.

The sample holds a few counts of this clonotype. The gene calls are TRBV18 and TRBJ2-3; 11 bases agree with TRBD2. The CDR3 extends over 19 amino acids. Losses at the gene ends were 3 bases for V and 4 bases for J; bases not matched to a gene: 15. The germline V gene has CDR1 KGHSH and CDR2 LQKENI. CDR3 nucleotide sequence: TGTGCCAGCTCACCCAATCTTGGGACTAGCGGAAATTCGGCAGATACGCAGTATTTT. This gives the protein CASSPNLGTSGNSADTQYF.

This clonotype was found a few times. The rearrangement links TRBV7-9 to TRBJ2-7, with unresolved D. CDR3 length: 13 residues. Germline CDR1 SEHNR, CDR2 FQNEAQ (reference sequence). V was clipped by 4 bases and J by 4 bases, with 11 bases between them. The CDR3 is CASSSGVLYEQYF. The CDR3 DNA follows: TGTGCCAGCAGCTCCGGCGTGCTTTACGAGCAGTACTTC.

The CDR3 DNA reads TGCGCCAGCAGTCAATCGGAAATGTTCCAATCAGATACGCAGTATTTT. Amino acids: CASSQSEMFQSDTQYF. This chain joins TRBV23-1 and TRBJ2-3; D unresolved. TRBV23-1 carries the ORF label, with uncertain function. There are 16 residues in the CDR3. V was shortened by 0 bases and J by 4 bases, with 14 bases between the two germline ends.

The CDR3 loop is CASSDGGFGQFF. The CDR3 DNA is TGTGCCAGCAGTGATGGGGGCTTTGGGCAGTTCTTC. The chain recombines TRBV2 with TRBJ2-1; a possible D gene is TRBD1 (6 bases). The CDR3 has 12 amino acids. V lost 3 bases and J 12 bases, leaving 12 bases between the germline ends. Germline assignment: CDR1 SNHLY and CDR2 FYNNEI.

This clonotype was observed many times. The rearrangement joins TRBV20-1 to TRBJ2-2; 9 bases fit TRBD2. This CDR3 is built from 14 residues. The germline V gene encodes CDR1 DFQATT and CDR2 SNEGSKA (reference sequence). The V segment lost 6 bases and the J segment 2 bases; nucleotides outside the gene matches: 4. For the CDR3, the DNA is TGCAGTGCCCAGCTAGCGGGAAACACCGGGGAGCTGTTTTTT. This gives the protein CSAQLAGNTGELFF.

As concerns this clonotype: At one of its ends the junction is not consistent with the germline gene, which may arise from a read error. The V and J genes are TRBV6-1 and TRBJ2-3; D is perhaps TRBD2 (6 bases). Germline CDR1 is MNHNS and CDR2 is SASEGT. CDR3 length: 14 residues. The CDR3 DNA sequence: TGTGCCAGCAGGCAGGGACTGGGCACAGATACGCAGTCTTTT. It yields the protein CASRQGLGTDTQSF.

Ten or more counts support this clonotype. The V gene is TRBV5-1, the J gene TRBJ2-5; the D is unclear. V was pared by 0 bases and J by 2 bases, with 8 bases between. The CDR3 runs to 14 residues. Per the germline V gene, CDR1 is SGHRS and CDR2 is YFSETQ. DNA of the CDR3: TGCGCCAGCAGCTTGGCCGGCCGACAAGAGACCCAGTACTTC. Amino acids: CASSLAGRQETQYF.

The chain recombines TRBV6-5 with TRBJ2-2; TRBD2 might be the D (5 bases). Germline loops: CDR1 MNHEY, CDR2 SVGAGI. The V end lost 8 bases, the J end lost 1 base, and 23 bases lay between the germline ends. The CDR3 runs to 18 residues. In nucleotides, the CDR3 is TGTGCCAGCGAGCACTCGGTGGAGGCGCATCGGAACACCGGGGAGCTGTTTTTT. Protein sequence: CASEHSVEAHRNTGELFF.

This clonotype was seen many times. DNA for the CDR3: TGCAGCGTTGAAGAAGAACAGGTGATACTCTCTGGGGCCAACGTCCTGACTTTC. It yields the protein CSVEEEQVILSGANVLTF. The genes are TRBV29-1 and TRBJ2-6; a weak D match, TRBD1 (5 bases). Trimming shortened V by 0 bases and J by 0 bases, and 15 bases separated the two germline ends. Germline CDR1 and CDR2: SQVTM and ANQGSEA. The CDR3 sequence is 18 residues long.

This clonotype came up a few times. The rearrangement joins TRBV18 to TRBJ1-4, with 7 nucleotides matching TRBD1. Germline CDR1 is KGHSH and CDR2 is LQKENI. The CDR3 has 16 residues. With 4 bases clipped from V and 0 bases from J, the junction kept 5 bases outside the gene matches. The CDR3 sequence is CASSLRQGTTNEKLFF. CDR3 bases: TGTGCCAGCTCACTCCGACAGGGCACAACTAATGAAAAACTGTTTTTT.

The chain recombines TRBV7-9 with TRBJ2-2, with D hard to call. The CDR3 consists of 14 residues. V was trimmed by 2 bases and J by 5 bases, leaving 9 bases between them. Germline values: CDR1 SEHNR, CDR2 FQNEAQ (reference sequence). CDR3 sequence (DNA): TGTGCCAGCAGCTTACTCGAAGTAACCGGGGAGCTGTTTTTT. Its protein product is CASSLLEVTGELFF.

The table lists this clonotype with many counts. J is TRBJ2-5 and V is TRBV7-6; maybe TRBD2 (6 bases). Germline CDR1 and CDR2: SGHVS and FNYEAQ. Trimming shortened V by 2 bases and J by 2 bases, and 9 bases separated the two germline ends. The CDR3 sequence is 14 residues long. The CDR3 DNA reads as TGTGCCAGCAGCTTAATGGGAGGTCAAGAGACCCAGTACTTC. It codes for CASSLMGGQETQYF.

The J gene is TRBJ1-5, the V gene TRBV20-1, with D tentatively TRBD1 (6 bases). V dropped 2 bases and J dropped 6 bases, with 17 bases sitting between them. The CDR3 is 15 amino acids. The germline CDR1 and CDR2 sequences are DFQATT and SNEGSKA (reference sequence). Here the CDR3 DNA reads TGCAGTGCTAGACCTACGGCAGGGGTGTTTCAGCCCCAGCATTTT. This gives the protein CSARPTAGVFQPQHF.

Only a few counts were recorded for this clonotype. The chain employs TRBV28 and TRBJ2-5; D is ambiguous. Trimming pared 6 bases from V and 2 bases from J, leaving 10 bases between. This CDR3 has 13 amino acids. Germline CDR1 MDHEN, CDR2 SYDVKM. The CDR3 DNA follows: TGTGCCAGCAGGGGCAATGCACAAGAGACCCAGTACTTC. Amino acid sequence: CASRGNAQETQYF.

This clonotype was detected many times. The chain joins TRBV20-1 to TRBJ1-2; D uncertain. The germline V and J ends were trimmed by 6 bases and 0 bases, with 14 bases remaining between them. Germline values: CDR1 DFQATT, CDR2 SNEGSKA (reference sequence). The CDR3 loop spans 14 amino acids. CDR3 region: CSARRPTPNYGYTF. The CDR3 region has the DNA TGCAGTGCCCGACGGCCCACACCTAACTATGGCTACACCTTC.

There are many counts of this clonotype. V usage is TRBV9 and J usage is TRBJ2-1; 7 bases fit TRBD2. Germline lookup yields CDR1 SGDLS and CDR2 YYNGEE. The CDR3 contains 15 residues. Trimming cost V 1 base and J 7 bases; bases outside gene matches: 8. The CDR3 DNA sequence: TGTGCCAGCAGCGTATCGACTAGCATTGGGAATGAGCAGTTCTTC. Residues: CASSVSTSIGNEQFF.

The chain recombines TRBV4-2 with TRBJ1-1, with D possibly matching TRBD1 (5 bases). V shed 1 base and J shed 7 bases, with 13 bases lying between them. Germline V CDR1 and CDR2: LGHNA, YNFKEQ. The length of the CDR3 is 14 residues. CDR3 nucleotide sequence: TGTGCCAGCAGCCAAGCGTCCCCCGACAGTGAAGCTTTCTTT. Protein: CASSQASPDSEAFF.

This clonotype was counted a few times. V usage is TRBV7-9 and J usage is TRBJ2-2; 7 bases are shared with TRBD1. Germline-derived CDR1 and CDR2 are SEHNR and FQNEAQ (reference sequence). Trimming took 6 bases from V and 8 from J; bases not matched to a gene: 12. This CDR3 spans 15 amino acids. The chain's CDR3 is CASRPGQTQRGELFF. The CDR3 DNA reads TGTGCCAGCAGACCGGGACAGACCCAAAGAGGGGAGCTGTTTTTT.

This clonotype came up many times. The chain employs TRBV12-3 or TRBV12-4 and TRBJ1-2, with 9 bases identical to TRBD1. The CDR3 has 16 residues. With 3 bases clipped from V and 5 bases from J, the junction kept 10 bases outside the gene matches. CDR3 nucleotide sequence: TGTGCCAGCAGTTTGTGGGACAGGGTAATTGGTTATGGCTACACCTTC. Encoded protein: CASSLWDRVIGYGYTF.

The chain employs TRBV5-5 and TRBJ1-2; D might be TRBD1 (5 bases). Germline CDR1 and CDR2: SGHKS and YYEKEE (reference sequence). CDR3 length: 17 amino acids. Trimming left V 4 bases short and J 4 bases short, with 23 bases between. CDR3 region: CASSPRTDIGFSYGYTF. The CDR3 nucleotides read TGTGCCAGCAGCCCGCGGACGGACATAGGCTTCTCCTATGGCTACACCTTC.